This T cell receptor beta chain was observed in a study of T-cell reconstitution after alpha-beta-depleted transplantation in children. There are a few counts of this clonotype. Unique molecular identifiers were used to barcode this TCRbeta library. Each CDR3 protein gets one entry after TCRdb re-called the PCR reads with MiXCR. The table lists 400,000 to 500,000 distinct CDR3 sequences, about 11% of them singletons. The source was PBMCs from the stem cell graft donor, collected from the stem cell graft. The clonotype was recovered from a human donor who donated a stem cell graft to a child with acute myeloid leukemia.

CDR3 bases: TGTGCCACCAGCAGAGAACAGGGAGCTAACTATGGCTACACCTTC. This translates into CATSREQGANYGYTF. V gene TRBV15 combines with J gene TRBJ1-2; possibly TRBD1 for D (6 bases). Germline V gene sequence: CDR1 LNHNV, CDR2 YYDKDF (reference sequence). The CDR3 is 15 amino acids. The V end was cut by 0 bases, the J end by 0 bases, with 8 bases between.